This is a list of T cell receptor beta chains from one sample in a study of cytomegalovirus exposure and HLA in healthy donors. Generated by immunoSEQ multiplex PCR, the TCRdb table keeps only in-frame clones and is missing some. The table shows some 150,000 clones, with 82% occurring only once. Material for sequencing was PBMCs. The source of these receptors is a woman aged 45 to 65 in good health and CMV-seropositive. The CDR3 runs from the conserved cysteine through the conserved F or W. A D gene is named only where the DNA matches it firmly. The size of a clone is reported for some rows only, either as once, few or many, or as a class for expanded clones.

v_gene	j_gene	d_gene	abundance	len	CDR3nt	CDR3aa
TRBV30	TRBJ1-3	NA	NA	13	TGTGCCTGGAGGGCAAAGGGGGGAAACACCATATATTTT	CAWRAKGGNTIYF
TRBV5-1	TRBJ2-2	NA	NA	14	TGCGCCAGCAGCACTAGGACAGCCGGCGGGGAGCTGTTTTTT	CASSTRTAGGELFF
TRBV18	TRBJ2-7	NA	NA	15	TGTGCCAGCTCACCTCCGAGCAGGGTGGCCTACGAGCAGTACTTC	CASSPPSRVAYEQYF
TRBV5-6	TRBJ1-1	TRBD1	NA	16	TGTGCCAGCAGCTATCCCCCGGGACAGGAGGCTAAAGAAGCTTTCTTT	CASSYPPGQEAKEAFF
TRBV9	TRBJ1-2	NA	NA	14	TGTGCCAGCAGCGTAGTGGGCACTAACTATGGCTACACCTTC	CASSVVGTNYGYTF
TRBV18	TRBJ2-7	TRBD1	NA	15	TGTGCCAGCTCACCATGGGACAGGATTCTGGGTGAGCAGTACTTC	CASSPWDRILGEQYF
TRBV7-3	TRBJ1-3	NA	once	16	TGTGCCAGCAGCCTTAGCGCGTCGGGGGGTGGAAACACCATATATTTT	CASSLSASGGGNTIYF
TRBV6-6	TRBJ2-7	NA	NA	16	TGTGCCAGCAGTTACTCGAGGCTCGAGAGCTCCTACGAGCAGTACTTC	CASSYSRLESSYEQYF
TRBV6-1	TRBJ2-1	TRBD1	NA	15	TGTGCCAGCAGTGACAGGGGGCGCTTCGGAGATGAGCAGTTCTTC	CASSDRGRFGDEQFF
TRBV28	TRBJ2-7	TRBD1	NA	15	TGTGCCAGCAGTTCCTTGGGGGACAGGGGGTTTGAGCAGTACTTC	CASSSLGDRGFEQYF
TRBV18	TRBJ1-5	NA	NA	14	TGTGCCAGCTCACAACAGAATTTCAATCAGCCCCAGCATTTT	CASSQQNFNQPQHF
TRBV10-2	TRBJ2-5	TRBD2	NA	13	TGCGCCAGCAGAGTAGCGGGAGAAGAGACCCAGTACTTC	CASRVAGEETQYF
TRBV7-9	TRBJ2-1	NA	NA	14	TGTGCCAGCAGCTTAGAGAACAGGCTGGATGAGCAGTTCTTC	CASSLENRLDEQFF
TRBV5-1	TRBJ1-1	TRBD1	few	14	TGCGCCAGCAGCTCCGGACAGGGCCACACTGAAGCTTTCTTT	CASSSGQGHTEAFF